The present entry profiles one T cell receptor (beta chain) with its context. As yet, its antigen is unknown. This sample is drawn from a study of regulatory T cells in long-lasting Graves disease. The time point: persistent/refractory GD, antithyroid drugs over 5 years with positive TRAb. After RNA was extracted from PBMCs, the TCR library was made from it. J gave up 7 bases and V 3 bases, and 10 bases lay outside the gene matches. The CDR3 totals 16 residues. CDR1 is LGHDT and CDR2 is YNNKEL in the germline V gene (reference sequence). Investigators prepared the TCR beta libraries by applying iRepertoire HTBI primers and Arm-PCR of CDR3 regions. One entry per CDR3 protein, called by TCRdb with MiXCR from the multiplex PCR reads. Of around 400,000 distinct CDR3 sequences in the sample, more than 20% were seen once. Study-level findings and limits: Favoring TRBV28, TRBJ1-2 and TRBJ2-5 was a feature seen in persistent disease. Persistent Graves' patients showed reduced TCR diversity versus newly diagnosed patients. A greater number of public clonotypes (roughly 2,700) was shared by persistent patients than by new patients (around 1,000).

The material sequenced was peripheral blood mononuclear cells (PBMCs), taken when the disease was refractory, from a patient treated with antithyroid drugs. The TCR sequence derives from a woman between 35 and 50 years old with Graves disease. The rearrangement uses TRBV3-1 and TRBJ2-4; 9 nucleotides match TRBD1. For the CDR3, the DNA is TGTGCCAGCAGCCACCGGGACAGGGTCTCTGGGAACATTCAGTACTTC. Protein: CASSHRDRVSGNIQYF. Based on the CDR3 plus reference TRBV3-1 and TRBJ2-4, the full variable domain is DTAVSQTPKYLVTQMGNDKSIKCEQNLGHDTMYWYKQDSKKFLKIMFSYNNKELIINETVPNRFSPKSPDKAHLNLHINSLELGDSAVYFCASSHRDRVSGNIQYFGAGTRLSVL.